A selection of T cell receptor beta chains follows, all from one sample in a study of cytomegalovirus exposure and HLA in healthy donors. Here immunoSEQ multiplex PCR was the method, and the copy in TCRdb shows in-frame clones only, minus some. The top ten clones hold 0.26% of a sample with approximately 200,000 clones, roughly 83% of them seen once. Sequences were obtained from PBMCs. The receptors originated from a boy between 10 and 17 years old in good health and CMV-seronegative. Each CDR3 is given with its conserved first and last residue. Each record gives: CDR3 DNA, CDR3 protein, V gene, J gene, clone size, D gene. The D gene is left open where the match is weak. Not all rows give a size; the values are once, few, many and, for expanded clones, a class.

TGTGCCTGGAGTCGGGGACAGGGGGCTAGCACAGATACGCAGTATTTT	CAWSRGQGASTDTQYF	TRBV30	TRBJ2-3	.	TRBD1
TGTGCCAGCAGTCCGGGGAGCTCTGGAAACACCATATATTTT	CASSPGSSGNTIYF	TRBV6-1	TRBJ1-3	.	.
TGTGCCAGCAGCCACAGCGGGGGGGTCACAGATACGCAGTATTTT	CASSHSGGVTDTQYF	TRBV7-6	TRBJ2-3	.	TRBD2
TGTGCCAGCAGTGAAGTCCAGGGGTGGAATGAAAAACTGTTTTTT	CASSEVQGWNEKLFF	TRBV6-1	TRBJ1-4	.	.
TGTGCCAGCAGTGAAGGGGGGGTTCGTGGCTACACCTTC	CASSEGGVRGYTF	TRBV6-1	TRBJ1-2	.	.
TGTGCCTGGAGTGTAGTGGACAGGGGGCGAAGCCAAGAGACCCAGTACTTC	CAWSVVDRGRSQETQYF	TRBV30	TRBJ2-5	.	TRBD1
TGTGCCTGGAGTGACCTGGGACAGGGCTCCTACGAGCAGTACTTC	CAWSDLGQGSYEQYF	TRBV30	TRBJ2-7	once	TRBD1
TGTGCCAGCAGCCGACTCCGGGACTTAGAGACCCAGTACTTC	CASSRLRDLETQYF	TRBV11-2	TRBJ2-5	.	.
TGTGCCAGCAGCGTAGGGGGCGTCCATGGCTACACCTTC	CASSVGGVHGYTF	TRBV9	TRBJ1-2	.	.
TGTGCCAGTAGTATTGGGGTAAGGGGTCAGCCCCAGCATTTT	CASSIGVRGQPQHF	TRBV19	TRBJ1-5	once	.
TGTGCCAGCAGGGCATCCTACGAGCAGTACTTC	CASRASYEQYF	TRBV6-6	TRBJ2-7	.	.
TGCGCCAGCAGCCAAGAGCGGACAGGGCCTAATGAAAAACTGTTTTTT	CASSQERTGPNEKLFF	TRBV4-1	TRBJ1-4	.	TRBD1
TGTGCCAGCAGCCCAAGAGTGGTGGTACCTCCGAACACCGGGGAGCTGTTTTTT	CASSPRVVVPPNTGELFF	TRBV7-2	TRBJ2-2	.	.
TGTGCCAGCAGTGAGTTCAGGGGAGGGACTGAAGCTTTCTTT	CASSEFRGGTEAFF	TRBV2	TRBJ1-1	once	.
TGTGCCAGCAGCTTAGTTCACTCGGGTGGTGAAAAACTGTTTTTT	CASSLVHSGGEKLFF	TRBV7-2	TRBJ1-4	once	.
TGTGCCACCAGCTCGAGCGGTCCAGAAACCTACAATGAGCAGTTCTTC	CATSSSGPETYNEQFF	TRBV15	TRBJ2-1	.	.
TGTGCCTGGAGGTACCCCGGAATAGCGGCACTATCCTACGAGCAGTACTTC	CAWRYPGIAALSYEQYF	TRBV30	TRBJ2-7	.	.
TGTGCCAGCAGACAGGGACAGAGCTCCTACAATGAGCAGTTCTTC	CASRQGQSSYNEQFF	TRBV6-5	TRBJ2-1	.	TRBD1
TGCGCCAGCAGCCCGCTGGGGGGACGGAATCAGCCCCAGCATTTT	CASSPLGGRNQPQHF	TRBV5-1	TRBJ1-5	.	.
TGTGCCAGCAGCTGGGACAGGACCGGGGGTCAGCCCCAGCATTTT	CASSWDRTGGQPQHF	TRBV27	TRBJ1-5	.	TRBD1
TGTGCCAGCAGTGTAACCCAGGGGAATAAGCAGTTCTTC	CASSVTQGNKQFF	TRBV2	TRBJ2-1	.	.
TGCGCCAGCAGCCAAGAGATGGTAGACGGGTCACCCCTCCACTTT	CASSQEMVDGSPLHF	TRBV4-3	TRBJ1-6	.	.
TGCGCCAGCAGCCAAGATTGGGTTTATGCGGGGGGAAGCGAGCAGTACTTC	CASSQDWVYAGGSEQYF	TRBV4-3	TRBJ2-7	.	TRBD2
TGTGCCATACAAGGGAGTTTTTGGTCCTACGAGCAGTACTTC	CAIQGSFWSYEQYF	TRBV6-1	TRBJ2-7	.	.
TGTGCCAGCAGTTTAGTCGGGTCTCAGCCCCAGCATTTT	CASSLVGSQPQHF	TRBV28	TRBJ1-5	.	.
TGTGCCTGGAGTGTATCAGAGAACACTGAAGCTTTCTTT	CAWSVSENTEAFF	TRBV30	TRBJ1-1	.	.